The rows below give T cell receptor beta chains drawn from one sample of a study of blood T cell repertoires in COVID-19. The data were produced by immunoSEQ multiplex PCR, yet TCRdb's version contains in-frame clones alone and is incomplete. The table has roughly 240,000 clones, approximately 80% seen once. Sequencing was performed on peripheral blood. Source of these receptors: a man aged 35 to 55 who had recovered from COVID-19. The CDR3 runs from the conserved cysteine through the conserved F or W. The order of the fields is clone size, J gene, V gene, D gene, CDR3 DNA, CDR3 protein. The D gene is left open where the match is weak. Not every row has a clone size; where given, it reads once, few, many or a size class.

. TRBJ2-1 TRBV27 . TGTGCCAGCAGTCCCGGGGTGGGTGTCTACAATGAGCAGTTCTTC CASSPGVGVYNEQFF
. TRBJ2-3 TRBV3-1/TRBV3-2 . TGTGCCAGCAGCCAAGATTTGGGCTCGAGCACAGATACGCAGTATTTT CASSQDLGSSTDTQYF
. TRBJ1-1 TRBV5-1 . TGCGCCAGCAGTCAGTGGGGCATCGTACAGGGGAACACTGAAGCTTTCTTT CASSQWGIVQGNTEAFF
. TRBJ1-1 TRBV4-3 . TGCGCCAGCAGCCCCGCTACAGGGCGAGAAGCTTTCTTT CASSPATGREAFF
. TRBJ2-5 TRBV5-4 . TGTGCCAGCAGCTTGGACAGAGAAGAGACCCAGTACTTC CASSLDREETQYF
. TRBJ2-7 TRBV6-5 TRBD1 TGTGCCAGCAGTTACTCGAGAGGGACAGGCTCCTACGAGCAGTACTTC CASSYSRGTGSYEQYF
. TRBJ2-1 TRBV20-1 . TGCAGTGCTAGTCCCACAGGGAGCTCCTACAATGAGCAGTTCTTC CSASPTGSSYNEQFF
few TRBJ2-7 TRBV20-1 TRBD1 TGCAGTGCTGGACAGGACTACGAGCAGTACTTC CSAGQDYEQYF
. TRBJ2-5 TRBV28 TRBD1 TGTGCCAGCAGTTTACGGGGACAGTCCGGGGCCCAGTACTTC CASSLRGQSGAQYF
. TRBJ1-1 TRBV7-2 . TGTGCCAGCAGCTTAGCTGTACAGGGCTCTGAAGCTTTCTTT CASSLAVQGSEAFF
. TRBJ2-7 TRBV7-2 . TGTGCCAGCAGCTCCCCAGGTGAGCAGTACTTC CASSSPGEQYF
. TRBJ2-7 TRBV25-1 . TGTGCCAGCAGTGCTCTAGGCGCCTCCTACGAGCAGTACTTC CASSALGASYEQYF
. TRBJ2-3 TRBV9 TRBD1 TGTGCCAGCAGCGCTTGGGACAGAACAGATACGCAGTATTTT CASSAWDRTDTQYF
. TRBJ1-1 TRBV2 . TGTGCCAGCAGTGACCAGGCGAGAGCTTTCTTT CASSDQARAFF
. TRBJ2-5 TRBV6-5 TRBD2 TGTGCCAGCACCGCAGCGGGGGGGCCACAAGAGACCCAGTACTTC CASTAAGGPQETQYF
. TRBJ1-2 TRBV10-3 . TGTGCCATCAGTGAGTTCGAAGTTCAAGCGAGTGGCTACACCTTC CAISEFEVQASGYTF
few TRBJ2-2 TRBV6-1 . TGTGCCAGCAGTGAAGGGGGTAGCGTTAAGGGGGAGCTGTTTTTT CASSEGGSVKGELFF
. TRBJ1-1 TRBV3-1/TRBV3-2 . TGTGCCAGCAGCCAAGGACGGAGGAGGGACACTGAAGCTTTCTTT CASSQGRRRDTEAFF
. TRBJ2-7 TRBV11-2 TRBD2 TGTGCCAGCAGCCCAGCGGGAGACTCCTACGAGCAGTACTTC CASSPAGDSYEQYF
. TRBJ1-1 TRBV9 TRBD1 TGTGCCAGCAGCGCCGACAGGGGGTTGGACACTGAAGCTTTCTTT CASSADRGLDTEAFF
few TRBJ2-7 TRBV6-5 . TGTGCCAGCAGTCGACAGGTGTCCTACGAGCAGTACTTC CASSRQVSYEQYF
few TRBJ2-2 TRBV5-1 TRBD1 TGCGCCAGCAGCTCCGGGACAGGGGGCGACGGGGAGCTGTTTTTT CASSSGTGGDGELFF
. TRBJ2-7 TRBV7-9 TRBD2 TGTGCCAGCAGCTTAGCTCTTCCGGGACTAGTATATGACGAGCAGTACTTC CASSLALPGLVYDEQYF
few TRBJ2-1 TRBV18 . TGTGCCAGCTCACGGCCTAGTTCGAATGAGCAGTTCTTC CASSRPSSNEQFF
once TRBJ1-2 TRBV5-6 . TGTGCCAGCAGCCCAACGGGGAACTATGGCTACACCTTC CASSPTGNYGYTF
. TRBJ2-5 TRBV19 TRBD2 TGTGCCAGTAGTATAGATCTGGGACTAGCGGGCGACCAAGAGACCCAGTACTTC CASSIDLGLAGDQETQYF
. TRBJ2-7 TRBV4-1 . TGCGCCAGCAGCCTAGCGTTTGGGGTCCGACGGTACGAGCAGTACTTC CASSLAFGVRRYEQYF
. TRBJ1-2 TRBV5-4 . TGTGCCAGCAGCACCCAGGGTTCTATTAGGATCCACACCTTC CASSTQGSIRIHTF
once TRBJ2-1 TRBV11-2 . TGTGCCAGCAGCCCTCCAGGGGGACTAGGGTACAATGAGCAGTTCTTC CASSPPGGLGYNEQFF
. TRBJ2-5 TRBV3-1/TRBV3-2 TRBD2 TGTGCCAGCAGCCAAGTGACTAGCGGGGAAGAGATCCAAGAGACCCAGTACTTC CASSQVTSGEEIQETQYF
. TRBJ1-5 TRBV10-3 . TGTGCCATCAGCAGGGGAACGGAGCCCCAGCATTTT CAISRGTEPQHF
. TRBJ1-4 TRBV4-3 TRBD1 TGCGCCAGCAGCCAAGCCCCGGGACAGTGGGACGAAAAACTGTTTTTT CASSQAPGQWDEKLFF
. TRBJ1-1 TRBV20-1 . TGCAGTGCAGCCCCACAGGGAAAAGCTTTCTTT CSAAPQGKAFF
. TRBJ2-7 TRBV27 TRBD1 TGTGCCAGCACAACAGGGGGCCACGAGCAGTACTTC CASTTGGHEQYF
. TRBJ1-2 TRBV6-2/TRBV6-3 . TGTGCCAGCAGTCCATGGATAGACAGAACTAACTATGGCTACACCTTC CASSPWIDRTNYGYTF
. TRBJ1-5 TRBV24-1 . TGTGCCACCAGCGGGGGGGGAAGCAATCAGCCCCAGCATTTT CATSGGGSNQPQHF
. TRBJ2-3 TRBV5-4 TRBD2 TGTGCCAGCAGCTTGGGTCTAGCGGGATCCACAGATACGCAGTATTTT CASSLGLAGSTDTQYF
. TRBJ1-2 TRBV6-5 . TGTGCCAGCACGTATTCGGAGGGCGCGGGTGGCTACACCTTC CASTYSEGAGGYTF
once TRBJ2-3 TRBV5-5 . TGTGCCAGCAGCTTAACTAGGCAGGCGCCTTACACAGATACGCAGTATTTT CASSLTRQAPYTDTQYF
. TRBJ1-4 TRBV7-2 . TGTGCCAGCAGCTCCATGATGCGGCTCGGTGAGGAACTGTTTTTT CASSSMMRLGEELFF
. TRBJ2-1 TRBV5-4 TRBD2 TGTGCCAGCAGCTTGGGTTGGGCTAGCGGGACTCGAGAGCAGTTCTTC CASSLGWASGTREQFF